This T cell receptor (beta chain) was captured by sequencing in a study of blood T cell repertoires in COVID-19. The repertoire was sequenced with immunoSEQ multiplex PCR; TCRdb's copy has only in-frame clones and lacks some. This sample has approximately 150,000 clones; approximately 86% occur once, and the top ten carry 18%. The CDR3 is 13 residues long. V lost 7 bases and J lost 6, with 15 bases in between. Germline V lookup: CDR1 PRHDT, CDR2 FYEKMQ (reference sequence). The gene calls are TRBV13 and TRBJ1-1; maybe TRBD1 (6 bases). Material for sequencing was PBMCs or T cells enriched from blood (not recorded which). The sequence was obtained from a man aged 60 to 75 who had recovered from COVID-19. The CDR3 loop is CASTQGGVAEAFF. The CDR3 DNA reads TGTGCCAGCACCCAAGGGGGAGTGGCTGAAGCTTTCTTT.